This T cell receptor beta chain was recorded in a study of CD8 T cells in ankylosing spondylitis. Whole-study findings and limits: Within peripheral blood, clones linked to disease were CD8+ and relatively rare. Ankylosing spondylitis blood seemed to carry a telltale TCR beta motif made of about 8 highly homologous variants. Enrichment of disease-linked clones was reportedly significant in matched ankylosing spondylitis synovial fluid.

Scientists made TCR beta libraries using quantitative 5'-RACE with molecular barcodes. TCRdb used MiXCR to reprocess the 5' RACE reads, holding one entry per CDR3 protein. The repertoire includes some 330,000 distinct CDR3 sequences, less than 10% of them detected once, and less than 15% sits in the top ten. V lost 2 bases and J 0 bases, leaving 14 bases between the germline ends. Germline V gene data show CDR1 as LGHNA and CDR2 as YNFKEQ. The length of the CDR3 is 17 residues. On this clonotype: Its cognate antigen is unknown.

This TCR came from a male donor with ankylosing spondylitis. The chain links TRBV4-2 to TRBJ2-1, with unresolved D. Sequencing used blood, either unsorted or a sorted T cell fraction (not recorded which). The CDR3 DNA sequence: TGTGCCAGCAGCCAACTCCCGATAGCCCCCTCCTACAATGAGCAGTTCTTC. It yields the protein CASSQLPIAPSYNEQFF.